One and the same sample provided the 27 T cell receptor beta chains below, sequenced in a study of blood T cell repertoires in COVID-19. The protocol was immunoSEQ multiplex PCR, while the TCRdb copy is restricted to in-frame clones and leaves out a portion. The sample gives about 260,000 clones, more than 80% of which show up once; around 0.8% is in the top ten. The specimen was PBMCs or T cells enriched from blood (not recorded which). These TCRs come from a man in his forties or fifties who had been exposed to COVID-19.

The chain uses TRBV7-9 and TRBJ1-2, with 8 bases fitting TRBD1. The CDR3 totals 15 residues. V shed 6 bases and J 4 bases; nucleotides not matched to a gene: 10. Germline CDR1 is SEHNR and CDR2 is FQNEAQ (reference sequence). CDR3 sequence: CASRQDRAFSYGYTF. The CDR3 nucleotides read TGTGCCAGCAGACAGGACAGGGCGTTCAGCTATGGCTACACCTTC.

The chain uses TRBV5-4 and TRBJ2-3; D possibly corresponds to TRBD2 (5 bases). Germline V gives CDR1 SGHNT, CDR2 YYREEE (reference sequence). The length of the CDR3 is 15 residues. V dropped 3 bases and J dropped 2 bases, with 13 bases sitting between them. In DNA, the CDR3 is TGTGCCAGCAGCTCCCGGACTGATCACACAGATACGCAGTATTTT. Encoded protein: CASSSRTDHTDTQYF.

The gene calls are TRBV18 and TRBJ2-2; tentatively, D is TRBD1 (5 bases). The V and J ends lost 5 bases and 5 bases respectively, with 15 bases between them. The germline gives CDR1 KGHSH, CDR2 LQKENI. The CDR3 has 15 amino acids. The chain's CDR3 is CASSSMQGRTGELFF. The CDR3 bases are TGTGCCAGCTCATCAATGCAGGGCCGGACCGGGGAGCTGTTTTTT.

V usage is TRBV15 and J usage is TRBJ1-1; D perhaps matches TRBD1 (5 bases). The V gene's germline CDR1 is LNHNV and CDR2 YYDKDF (reference sequence). The CDR3 has 15 residues. The germline V and J ends were trimmed by 7 bases and 5 bases, with 20 bases remaining between them. The CDR3 DNA reads TGTGCCACCACAAGGACACAATCACCTGAGACTGAAGCTTTCTTT. Translation gives CATTRTQSPETEAFF.

V gene TRBV28 combines with J gene TRBJ1-4; D is ambiguous. The CDR3 length is 17 residues. Germline values: CDR1 MDHEN, CDR2 SYDVKM. The ends were cut back, 5 bases at V and 5 bases at J, with 21 bases in the middle. CDR3 in amino acids: CASSPHSGRGGNEKLFF. The CDR3 region has the DNA TGTGCCAGCAGTCCACATTCCGGTCGGGGTGGAAATGAAAAACTGTTTTTT. The variable domain in full, with the rest retrieved from reference TRBV28 and TRBJ1-4, is DVKVTQSSRYLVKRTGEKVFLECVQDMDHENMFWYRQDPGLGLRLIYFSYDVKMKEKGDIPEGYSVSREKKERFSLILESASTNQTSMYLCASSPHSGRGGNEKLFFGSGTQLSVL.

The chain has TRBV5-1 and TRBJ1-6, with 8 nucleotides matching TRBD1. The V gene's germline CDR1 is SGHRS and CDR2 YFSETQ. The CDR3 has 14 amino acids. Losses at the gene ends were 4 bases for V and 13 bases for J; bases not matched to a gene: 10. The CDR3 here is CASSLSGGAFPLHF. The CDR3 DNA follows: TGCGCCAGCAGCCTCTCAGGGGGCGCCTTTCCCCTCCACTTT. Full variable domain (outside the CDR3, taken from reference TRBV5-1 and TRBJ1-6): KAGVTQTPRYLIKTRGQQVTLSCSPISGHRSVSWYQQTPGQGLQFLFEYFSETQRNKGNFPGRFSGRQFSNSRSEMNVSTLELGDSALYLCASSLSGGAFPLHFGNGTRLTVT.

The gene calls are TRBV18 and TRBJ1-4; 9 bases line up with TRBD1. V shed 6 bases, J shed 5 bases, and the junction held 7 bases outside the gene matches. Germline V gives CDR1 KGHSH, CDR2 LQKENI. The CDR3 contains 15 residues. Written as DNA, the CDR3 is TGTGCCAGCTCGCCCTCCGGGACAGGGAATGAAAAACTGTTTTTT. Its protein is CASSPSGTGNEKLFF.

This sequence joins TRBV11-2 and TRBJ1-1, with 8 bases that match TRBD1. V shed 5 bases and J 5 bases; nucleotides not matched to a gene: 7. CDR1 and CDR2 from the germline V gene are SGHAT and FQNNGV. This CDR3 is 14 amino acids long. CDR3 loop: CASSIRQGTTEAFF. Written as DNA, the CDR3 is TGTGCCAGCAGCATAAGACAGGGGACGACTGAAGCTTTCTTT.

V gene TRBV5-1 combines with J gene TRBJ2-5, with D possibly being TRBD1 (5 bases). Germline CDR1 reads SGHRS; CDR2 reads YFSETQ. This CDR3 has 17 amino acids. The germline V and J ends were trimmed by 0 bases and 5 bases, with 20 bases remaining between them. CDR3: CASSLASDSRGWETQYF. The CDR3 DNA sequence: TGCGCCAGCAGCTTGGCCTCCGACAGTCGAGGATGGGAGACCCAGTACTTC. Full variable domain (outside the CDR3, taken from reference TRBV5-1 and TRBJ2-5): KAGVTQTPRYLIKTRGQQVTLSCSPISGHRSVSWYQQTPGQGLQFLFEYFSETQRNKGNFPGRFSGRQFSNSRSEMNVSTLELGDSALYLCASSLASDSRGWETQYFGPGTRLLVL.

The V gene is TRBV10-1, the J gene TRBJ1-4; D perhaps matches TRBD1 (6 bases). This CDR3 contains 13 residues. Trimming took off 6 bases at V and 5 bases at J, with 10 bases between the two ends. Germline-derived CDR1 and CDR2 are WNHNN and SYGVQD (reference sequence). The CDR3 DNA is TGCGCCAGCAGCGGACAGCTCAATGAAAAACTGTTTTTT. Translated: CASSGQLNEKLFF.

The rearrangement links TRBV29-1 to TRBJ2-3; possibly TRBD1 for D (5 bases). The CDR3 extends over 11 amino acids. Trimming took 6 bases from V and 6 from J, leaving 10 bases between them. In germline, CDR1 is SQVTM, CDR2 ANQGSEA. CDR3: CSVAGYDTQYF. The CDR3 DNA reads as TGCAGCGTGGCAGGGTATGATACGCAGTATTTT.

This chain joins TRBV19 and TRBJ2-7, with D possibly being TRBD1 (5 bases). The CDR3 extends over 12 amino acids. Germline V CDR1 and CDR2: LNHDA, SQIVND (reference sequence). V lost 2 bases to trimming and J lost 7 bases, with 9 bases between them. CDR3 region: CASSIRGGEQYV. The CDR3 DNA sequence: TGTGCCAGTAGTATAAGGGGTGGGGAGCAGTACGTC.

The J gene is TRBJ2-1, the V gene TRBV18; possibly TRBD2 for D (6 bases). CDR3 length: 14 amino acids. Trimming stripped 4 bases from V and 7 bases from J, with 14 bases between. Germline V gives CDR1 KGHSH, CDR2 LQKENI. This chain's CDR3 is CASSQQLTRNEQFF. The DNA of the CDR3 is TGTGCCAGCTCACAACAGCTGACTAGGAATGAGCAGTTCTTC.

V is TRBV19 and J is TRBJ2-2, with a possible D match to TRBD1 (5 bases). The CDR3 sequence is 14 residues long. Deletions cut 5 bases from V and 5 bases from J, with 12 bases between. CDR1 and CDR2 (germline): LNHDA, SQIVND (reference sequence). CDR3 coding DNA: TGTGCCAGTAGTCCGCAGGGTCGAACCGGGGAGCTGTTTTTT. It codes for CASSPQGRTGELFF. Complete variable domain (other parts from reference TRBV19 and TRBJ2-2): DGGITQSPKYLFRKEGQNVTLSCEQNLNHDAMYWYRQDPGQGLRLIYYSQIVNDFQKGDIAEGYSVSREKKESFPLTVTSAQKNPTAFYLCASSPQGRTGELFFGEGSRLTVL.

In the case of this clone: Sequence at one end of the junction differs from germline and may be a read error. This chain connects TRBV7-3 to TRBJ2-1; 8 nucleotides match TRBD1. The CDR3 totals 15 residues. Per germline, CDR1 SGHTA and CDR2 FQGTGA. CDR3 in DNA: TGTGCCAGCAGCCTAACGACAGGGGCTTACAATGAGCAGTTCTTC. Residues: CASSLTTGAYNEQFF.

The chain combines TRBV7-8 with TRBJ2-2, with D tentatively TRBD2 (5 bases). Trimming took off 2 bases at V and 4 bases at J, with 11 bases between the two ends. CDR1 is SGHVS and CDR2 is FQNEAQ in the germline V gene. CDR3 length: 15 residues. The CDR3 loop is CASSLSRRPTGELFF. CDR3 nucleotide sequence: TGTGCCAGCAGCTTATCCAGGAGGCCCACCGGGGAGCTGTTTTTT.

The chain employs TRBV24-1 and TRBJ1-6; the D is unclear. The V end lost 4 bases, the J end lost 7 bases, and 10 bases lay between the germline ends. This CDR3 contains 14 residues. Germline CDR1 is KGHDR and CDR2 is SFDVKD. The CDR3 sequence: CATSDRYLNSPLHF. The CDR3 nucleotides are TGTGCCACCAGTGACAGATATCTCAATTCACCCCTCCACTTT.

This chain uses TRBV10-2 with TRBJ1-5, with TRBD1 matching over 7 bases. Germline CDR1 and CDR2: WSHSY and SAAADI. The trim removed 4 bases at V and 3 bases at J, leaving 6 bases unmatched. The CDR3 has 15 amino acids. The CDR3 loop reads CASSVIGGFNQPQHF. The CDR3 bases are TGCGCCAGCAGTGTTATAGGGGGCTTCAATCAGCCCCAGCATTTT.

Remarks on this clone: At one boundary the junction diverges from the germline segment, which might be a read error. The CDR3 DNA reads as TGTGCCAGTAGTATGGGACAGGGGAGGTACGTGCAGTACTTC. Its protein product is CASSMGQGRYVQYF. The chain links TRBV19 to TRBJ2-7; 10 nucleotides agree with TRBD1. This CDR3 has 14 residues. CDR1 is LNHDA and CDR2 is SQIVND in the germline V gene (reference sequence).

The genes are TRBV2 and TRBJ1-2, with 8 bases fitting TRBD1. The germline V gene encodes CDR1 SNHLY and CDR2 FYNNEI. This CDR3 has 13 residues. The V segment lost 3 bases and the J segment 6 bases; nucleotides outside the gene matches: 3. The CDR3 reads CASSERQGNGYTF. The CDR3 coding sequence is TGTGCCAGCAGTGAGAGACAGGGGAATGGCTACACCTTC.

The chain has TRBV7-2 and TRBJ2-1; 13 bases are a match to TRBD2. Germline CDR1 and CDR2: SGHTA and FQGNSA. After removal of 3 bases from V and 5 bases from J, the junction contained 1 base not matched to a gene. CDR3 size: 15 residues. In DNA, the CDR3 is TGTGCCAGCAGCTTTGGACTAGCGGGGGACAATGAGCAGTTCTTC. It translates to CASSFGLAGDNEQFF.

V usage is TRBV24-1 and J usage is TRBJ1-2; no firm D call. The CDR3 length is 13 residues. Trimming shortened V by 1 base and J by 1 base, and 3 bases separated the two germline ends. In germline, CDR1 is KGHDR, CDR2 SFDVKD. CDR3 amino acids: CATSDFSNYGYTF. The CDR3 DNA reads TGTGCCACCAGTGATTTCAGTAACTATGGCTACACCTTC.

This chain links TRBV6-1 with TRBJ1-5; D gene unclear. CDR1 is MNHNS and CDR2 is SASEGT in the germline V gene. There are 17 residues in the CDR3. V lost 3 bases and J 0 bases, leaving 15 bases between the germline ends. This chain's CDR3 is CASSELKTVYSNQPQHF. In DNA form, the CDR3 reads TGTGCCAGCAGTGAGTTGAAAACGGTCTATAGCAATCAGCCCCAGCATTTT.

This chain links TRBV3-1 (or the pseudogene TRBV3-2) with TRBJ2-5; tentatively, D is TRBD1 (7 bases). The germline V and J ends were trimmed by 2 bases and 5 bases, with 15 bases remaining between them. CDR3 size: 15 residues. Looked up from germline, CDR1 is LGHDT and CDR2 is YNNKEL (reference sequence). The CDR3 DNA sequence: TGTGCCAGCAGCCAACGTCCAGGGGGAGGCGAGACCCAGTACTTC. Its translation is CASSQRPGGGETQYF.

The chain recombines TRBV28 with TRBJ2-5, with D tentatively TRBD2 (6 bases). The germline V gene has CDR1 MDHEN and CDR2 SYDVKM. The CDR3 has 13 amino acids. V lost 7 bases and J 4 bases, leaving 13 bases between the germline ends. The CDR3 loop reads CASTELARETQYF. The CDR3 DNA follows: TGTGCCAGCACCGAGCTAGCGCGAGAGACCCAGTACTTC. Full variable domain (rest looked up from reference TRBV28 and TRBJ2-5): DVKVTQSSRYLVKRTGEKVFLECVQDMDHENMFWYRQDPGLGLRLIYFSYDVKMKEKGDIPEGYSVSREKKERFSLILESASTNQTSMYLCASTELARETQYFGPGTRLLVL.

The genes are TRBV5-6 and TRBJ1-2; maybe TRBD1 (5 bases). Trimming pared 1 base from V and 4 bases from J, leaving 17 bases between. Germline-derived CDR1 and CDR2 are SGHDT and YYEEEE. This CDR3 spans 16 amino acids. CDR3: CASSLLGVGFSYGYTF. In nucleotides, the CDR3 is TGTGCCAGCAGCTTGCTAGGGGTGGGATTCAGCTATGGCTACACCTTC.

The chain carries TRBV5-1 and TRBJ1-2; TRBD1 aligns across 8 bases. CDR1 and CDR2 from the germline V gene are SGHRS and YFSETQ. The CDR3 runs 14 residues. The trim removed 6 bases at V and 3 bases at J, leaving 7 bases unmatched. Written as DNA, the CDR3 is TGCGCCAGCAATCCGGGACAGGTCCACTATGGCTACACCTTC. Translated: CASNPGQVHYGYTF.